The rows below give T cell receptor beta chains drawn from one sample of a study of T cell repertoires in aging, cancer and after chemotherapy. TCRdb reprocessed the multiplex PCR reads with MiXCR, giving one entry per CDR3 protein. The data contain some 9,000 distinct CDR3 sequences, just over 40% of them singletons. The sample taken for sequencing was blood. These receptors all stem from a human donor with a solid tumor. CDR3s include the opening cysteine and the closing phenylalanine or tryptophan. Fields, in order: J gene, clone size, D gene, CDR3 length, V gene, CDR3 DNA, CDR3 protein. D genes are given only for firm matches. Expanded clones get a size class; other rows say once, few or many, or leave the size out.

TRBJ2-3,few,TRBD1,18,TRBV6-5,TGTGCCAGCAGCCACAGACAGGGGGCTAGCGGGAGCACAGATACGCAGTATTTT,CASSHRQGASGSTDTQYF
TRBJ2-5,-,-,15,TRBV24-1,TGTGCCACCAGTGATTGGCAGGGTCAGCAAGAGACCCAGTACTTC,CATSDWQGQQETQYF
TRBJ1-2,-,-,15,TRBV6-5,TGTGCCAGCAGTTACCGTCCAGGACTCAACTATGGCTACACCTTC,CASSYRPGLNYGYTF
TRBJ2-5,few,TRBD2,16,TRBV15,TGTGCCACCAGCAGAGTCGGGGGGGCGGCGTGTGGGACCCAGTACTTC,CATSRVGGAACGTQYF
TRBJ2-6,-,-,16,TRBV5-5,TGCGCCAGCAGCTCGGAGGGACACGGAGGGGCCAACGTCCTGACTTTC,CASSSEGHGGANVLTF
TRBJ2-2,few,-,13,TRBV18,TGTGCCAGCTCACCCCCGACCACCGGGGAGCTGTTTTTT,CASSPPTTGELFF
TRBJ2-1,-,-,11,TRBV12-3/TRBV12-4,TGTGCCAGCATCCTTCAGGGCGAGCAGTTCTTC,CASILQGEQFF
TRBJ2-4,few,-,14,TRBV11-3,TGTGCCAGCAGTATCGGGGGAGAAGGAAACATTCAGTACTTC,CASSIGGEGNIQYF
TRBJ2-1,medium-sized,-,15,TRBV19,TGTGCCAGTAGTATGTGGCAGGCCCCCTACAATGAGCAGTTCTTC,CASSMWQAPYNEQFF
TRBJ1-6,-,TRBD1,14,TRBV5-4,TGTGCCAGCAGTGAGGGGGCGCGTCATTCACCCCTCCACTTT,CASSEGARHSPLHF
TRBJ1-1,-,-,15,TRBV6-5,TGTGCCAGCACCACTACGACAGCAATGAACACTGAAGCTTTCTTT,CASTTTTAMNTEAFF
TRBJ2-7,-,TRBD2,15,TRBV11-1,TGTGCCAGCAGCCCAGGACTAGCGGGAGTTAGAGAGCAGTACTTC,CASSPGLAGVREQYF
TRBJ2-2,-,TRBD2,19,TRBV6-4,TGTGCCAGCAGGATGGGACTAGCGGGATCAATAAGTCACACCGGGGAGCTGTTTTTT,CASRMGLAGSISHTGELFF
TRBJ2-2,few,-,15,TRBV11-3,TGTGCCAGCAGCTTGCGTGGGAGCGGTAGCGGGGAGCTGTTTTTT,CASSLRGSGSGELFF
TRBJ2-7,-,-,15,TRBV6-5,TGTGCCAGCAGTTACTCGAGTCAGAGCTACTACGAGCAGTACTTC,CASSYSSQSYYEQYF